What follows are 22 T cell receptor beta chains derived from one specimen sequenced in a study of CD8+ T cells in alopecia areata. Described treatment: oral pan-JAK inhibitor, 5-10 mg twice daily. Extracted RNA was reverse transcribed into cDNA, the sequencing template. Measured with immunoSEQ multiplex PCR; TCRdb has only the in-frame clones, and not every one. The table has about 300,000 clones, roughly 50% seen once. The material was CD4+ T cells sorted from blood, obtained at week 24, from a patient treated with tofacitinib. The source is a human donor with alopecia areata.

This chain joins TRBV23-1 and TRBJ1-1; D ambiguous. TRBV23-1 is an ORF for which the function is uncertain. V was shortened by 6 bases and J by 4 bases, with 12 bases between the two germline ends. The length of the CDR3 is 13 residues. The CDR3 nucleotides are TGCGCCAGCAGCCCTAGTTTTGGCACTGAAGCTTTCTTT. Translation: CASSPSFGTEAFF.

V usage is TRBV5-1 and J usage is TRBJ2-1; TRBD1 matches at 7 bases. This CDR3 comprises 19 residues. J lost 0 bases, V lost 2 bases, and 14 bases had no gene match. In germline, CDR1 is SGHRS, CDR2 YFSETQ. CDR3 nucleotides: TGCGCCAGCAGCTTATCGGCGGACAGGAAGGGAAGCTCCTACAATGAGCAGTTCTTC. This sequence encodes CASSLSADRKGSSYNEQFF. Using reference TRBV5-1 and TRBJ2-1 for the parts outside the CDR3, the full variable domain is KAGVTQTPRYLIKTRGQQVTLSCSPISGHRSVSWYQQTPGQGLQFLFEYFSETQRNKGNFPGRFSGRQFSNSRSEMNVSTLELGDSALYLCASSLSADRKGSSYNEQFFGPGTRLTVL.

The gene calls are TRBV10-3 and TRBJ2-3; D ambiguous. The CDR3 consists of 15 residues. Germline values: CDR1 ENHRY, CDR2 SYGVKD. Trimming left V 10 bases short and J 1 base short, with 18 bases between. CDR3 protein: CATDPKARGTDTQYF. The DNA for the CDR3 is TGTGCCACCGATCCAAAGGCAAGGGGCACAGATACGCAGTATTTT.

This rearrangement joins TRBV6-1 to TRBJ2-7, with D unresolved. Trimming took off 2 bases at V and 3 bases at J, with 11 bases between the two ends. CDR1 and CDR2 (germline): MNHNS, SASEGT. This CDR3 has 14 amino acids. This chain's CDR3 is CASSERWLIYEQYF. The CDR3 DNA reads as TGTGCCAGCAGTGAACGATGGCTTATCTACGAGCAGTACTTC.

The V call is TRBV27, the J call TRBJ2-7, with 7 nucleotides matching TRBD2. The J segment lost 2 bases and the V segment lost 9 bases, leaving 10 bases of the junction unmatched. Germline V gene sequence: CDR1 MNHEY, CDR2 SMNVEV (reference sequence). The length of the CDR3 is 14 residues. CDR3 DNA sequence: TGTGCCAGTGTATCGCGGGAGCCCCCCTACGAGCAGTACTTC. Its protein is CASVSREPPYEQYF.

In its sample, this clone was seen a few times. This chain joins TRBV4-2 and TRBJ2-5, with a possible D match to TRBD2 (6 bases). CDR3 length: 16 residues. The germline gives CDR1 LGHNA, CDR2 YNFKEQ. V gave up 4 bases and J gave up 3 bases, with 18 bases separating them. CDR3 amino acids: CASSRDVGLQEETQYF. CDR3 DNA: TGTGCCAGCAGCCGAGATGTGGGACTCCAAGAAGAGACCCAGTACTTC.

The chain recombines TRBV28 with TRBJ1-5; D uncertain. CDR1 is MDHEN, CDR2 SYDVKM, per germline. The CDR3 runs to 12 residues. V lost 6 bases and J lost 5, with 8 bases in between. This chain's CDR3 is CASRTVHQPQHF. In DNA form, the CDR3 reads TGTGCCAGCAGGACGGTACATCAGCCCCAGCATTTT.

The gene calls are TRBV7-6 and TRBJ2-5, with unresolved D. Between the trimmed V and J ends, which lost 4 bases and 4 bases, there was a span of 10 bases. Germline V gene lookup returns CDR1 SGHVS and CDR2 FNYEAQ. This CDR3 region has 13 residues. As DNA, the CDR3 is TGTGCCAGCAGCTCCTTGGGTTCAGAGACCCAGTACTTC. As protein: CASSSLGSETQYF.

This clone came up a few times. In nucleotides, the CDR3 is TGCGCCAGCAGCCAAGCTCTTGCAACGAACCGGGACAGGGCCTACAATGAGCAGTTCTTC. Its translation is CASSQALATNRDRAYNEQFF. The V gene is TRBV4-1, the J gene TRBJ2-1, with 9 bases matching TRBD1. From germline, CDR1 is MGHRA and CDR2 YSYEKL. The CDR3 length is 20 residues. The J segment lost 2 bases and the V segment lost 1 base, leaving 15 bases of the junction unmatched.

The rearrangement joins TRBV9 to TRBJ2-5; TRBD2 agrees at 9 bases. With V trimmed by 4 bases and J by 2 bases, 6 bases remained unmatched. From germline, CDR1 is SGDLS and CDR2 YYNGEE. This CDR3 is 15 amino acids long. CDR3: CASSTFAGGQETQYF. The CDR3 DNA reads TGTGCCAGCAGCACCTTTGCGGGGGGGCAAGAGACCCAGTACTTC.

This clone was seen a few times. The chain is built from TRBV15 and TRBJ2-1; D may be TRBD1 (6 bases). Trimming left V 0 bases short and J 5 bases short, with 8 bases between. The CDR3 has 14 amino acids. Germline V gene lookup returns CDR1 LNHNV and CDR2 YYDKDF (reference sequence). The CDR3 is CATSRDWTDNEQFF. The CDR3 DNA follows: TGTGCCACCAGCAGAGATTGGACAGACAATGAGCAGTTCTTC.

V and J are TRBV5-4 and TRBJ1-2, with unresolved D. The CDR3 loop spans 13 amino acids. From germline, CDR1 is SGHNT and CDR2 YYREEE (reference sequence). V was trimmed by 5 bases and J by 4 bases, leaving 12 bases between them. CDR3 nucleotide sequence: TGTGCCAGCAGTTCTCTCCAGACCTATGGCTACACCTTC. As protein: CASSSLQTYGYTF.

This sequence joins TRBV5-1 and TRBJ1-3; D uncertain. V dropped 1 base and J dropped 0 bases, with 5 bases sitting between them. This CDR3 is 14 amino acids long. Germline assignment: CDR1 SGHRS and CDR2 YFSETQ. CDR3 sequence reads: CASSLTSSGNTIYF. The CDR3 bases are TGCGCCAGCAGCTTGACAAGCTCTGGAAACACCATATATTTT.

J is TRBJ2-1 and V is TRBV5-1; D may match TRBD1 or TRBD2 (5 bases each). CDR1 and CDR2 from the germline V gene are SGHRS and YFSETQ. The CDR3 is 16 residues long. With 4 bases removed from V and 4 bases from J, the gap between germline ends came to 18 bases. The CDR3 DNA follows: TGCGCCAGCAGCGTAGAGTTAAGAGGGGCGTACAATGAGCAGTTCTTC. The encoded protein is CASSVELRGAYNEQFF.

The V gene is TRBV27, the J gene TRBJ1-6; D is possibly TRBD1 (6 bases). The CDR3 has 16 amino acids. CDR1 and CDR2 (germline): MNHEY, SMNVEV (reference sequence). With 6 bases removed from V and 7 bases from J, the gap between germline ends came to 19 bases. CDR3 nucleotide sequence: TGTGCCAGCAGCCTAGGGGGGGGGTTCGGGAATTCACCCCTCCACTTT. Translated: CASSLGGGFGNSPLHF.

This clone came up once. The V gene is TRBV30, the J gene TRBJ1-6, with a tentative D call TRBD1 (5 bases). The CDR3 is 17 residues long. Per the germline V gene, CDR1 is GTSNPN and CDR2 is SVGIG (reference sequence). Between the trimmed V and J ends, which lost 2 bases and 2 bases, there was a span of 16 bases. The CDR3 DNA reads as TGTGCCTGGAGTATATTTGGCAGGGCGGCCTATAATTCACCCCTCCACTTT. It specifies CAWSIFGRAAYNSPLHF.

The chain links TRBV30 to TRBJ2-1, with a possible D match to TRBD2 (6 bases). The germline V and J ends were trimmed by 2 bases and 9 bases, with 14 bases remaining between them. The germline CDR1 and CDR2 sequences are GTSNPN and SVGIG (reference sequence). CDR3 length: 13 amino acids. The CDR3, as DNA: TGTGCCTGGAGTATGACGGGGGTGGGTGAGCAGTTCTTC. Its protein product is CAWSMTGVGEQFF. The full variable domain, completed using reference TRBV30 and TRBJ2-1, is SQTIHQWPATLVQPVGSPLSLECTVEGTSNPNLYWYRQAAGRGLQLLFYSVGIGQISSEVPQNLSASRPQDRQFILSSKKLLLSDSGFYLCAWSMTGVGEQFFGPGTRLTVL.

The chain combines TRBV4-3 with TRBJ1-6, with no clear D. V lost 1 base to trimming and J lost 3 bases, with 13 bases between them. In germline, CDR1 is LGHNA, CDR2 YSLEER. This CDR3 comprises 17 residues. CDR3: CASSQGGVARYNSPLHF. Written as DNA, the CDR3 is TGCGCCAGCAGCCAAGGTGGGGTGGCCCGCTATAATTCACCCCTCCACTTT.

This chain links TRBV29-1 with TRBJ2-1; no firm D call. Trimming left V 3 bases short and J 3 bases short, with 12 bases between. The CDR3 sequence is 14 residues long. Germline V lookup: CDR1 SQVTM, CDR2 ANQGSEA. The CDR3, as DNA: TGCAGCGTTGAGAGTCAGGAGATCTACAATGAGCAGTTCTTC. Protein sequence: CSVESQEIYNEQFF.

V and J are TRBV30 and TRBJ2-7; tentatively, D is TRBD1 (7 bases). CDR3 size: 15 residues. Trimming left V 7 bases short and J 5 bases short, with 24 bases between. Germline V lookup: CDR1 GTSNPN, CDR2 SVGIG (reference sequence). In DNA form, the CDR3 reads TGTGCCTTCCCGGGGGAACAGGGGCCCCAGGACGAGCAGTACTTC. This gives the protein CAFPGEQGPQDEQYF.

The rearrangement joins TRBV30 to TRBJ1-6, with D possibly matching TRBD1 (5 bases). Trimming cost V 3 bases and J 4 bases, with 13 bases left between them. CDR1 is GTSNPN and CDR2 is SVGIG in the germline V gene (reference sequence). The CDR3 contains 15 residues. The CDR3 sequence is CAWRPPTAYNSPLHF. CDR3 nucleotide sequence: TGTGCCTGGAGGCCCCCGACAGCATATAATTCACCCCTCCACTTT.

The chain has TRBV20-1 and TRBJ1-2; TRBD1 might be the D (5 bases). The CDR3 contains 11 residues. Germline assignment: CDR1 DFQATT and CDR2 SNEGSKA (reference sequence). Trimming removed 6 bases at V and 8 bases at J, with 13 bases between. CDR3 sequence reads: CSATRDDGYTF. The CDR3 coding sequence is TGCAGTGCGACCCGGGACGACGGCTACACCTTC.